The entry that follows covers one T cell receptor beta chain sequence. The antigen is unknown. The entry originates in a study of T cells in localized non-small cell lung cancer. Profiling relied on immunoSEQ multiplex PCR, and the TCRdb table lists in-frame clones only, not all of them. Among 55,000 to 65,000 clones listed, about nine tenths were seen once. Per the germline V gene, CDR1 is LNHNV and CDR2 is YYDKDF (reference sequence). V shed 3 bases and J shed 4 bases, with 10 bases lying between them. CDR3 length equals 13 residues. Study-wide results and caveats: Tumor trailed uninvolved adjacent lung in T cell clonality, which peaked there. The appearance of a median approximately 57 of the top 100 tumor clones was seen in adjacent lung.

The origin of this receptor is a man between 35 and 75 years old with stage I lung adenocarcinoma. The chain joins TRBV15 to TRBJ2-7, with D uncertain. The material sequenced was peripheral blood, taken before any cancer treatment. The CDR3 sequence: CATSSELRYEQYF. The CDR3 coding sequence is TGTGCCACCAGCAGCGAACTCCGATACGAGCAGTACTTC.